The 13 T cell receptor beta chains listed next were all sequenced from one sample in a study of neurological immune-mediated disorders. TCRdb itself ran the 5' RACE reads through MiXCR, one entry per CDR3 protein. The sample consists of under 20,000 distinct CDR3 sequences, approximately 14% of them appearing once. The sequenced material came from PBMCs. These receptors all come from a man between 60 and 75 years old with HTLV-1-associated myelopathy (HAM/TSP).

This clonotype was counted at least ten times. The chain employs TRBV12-3 or TRBV12-4 and TRBJ1-4; a weak D match, TRBD1 (5 bases). This CDR3 spans 14 amino acids. The ends were cut back, 8 bases at V and 8 bases at J, with 18 bases in the middle. CDR3 bases: TGTGCCAGCGGCGGGGTGCGGGGCAACGAAAAACTGTTTTTT. Translating gives CASGGVRGNEKLFF.

This clonotype was observed many times. The chain combines TRBV5-5 with TRBJ2-2; 8 bases are a match to TRBD1. There are 15 residues in the CDR3. CDR1 is SGHKS, CDR2 YYEKEE, per germline (reference sequence). Trimming removed 5 bases from V and 5 bases from J; junction bases left unmatched: 8. Written as DNA, the CDR3 is TGTGCCAGCAGGCCCGGACAGGGAGTGACCGGGGAGCTGTTTTTT. It codes for CASRPGQGVTGELFF.

This clonotype is medium-sized (0.01 to 0.1%). The chain links TRBV4-2 to TRBJ2-7, with 9 bases that match TRBD1. The ends lost 0 bases at V and 1 base at J; junction bases unmatched: 4. The CDR3 spans 16 residues. Germline CDR1 reads LGHNA; CDR2 reads YNFKEQ. CDR3 DNA: TGTGCCAGCAGCCAAGATACAGGGGGCGCTTCCTACGAGCAGTACTTC. Amino acids: CASSQDTGGASYEQYF.

This clonotype was seen many times. The rearrangement joins TRBV27 to TRBJ2-1; tentatively, D is TRBD1 (5 bases). CDR3 size: 13 residues. The germline gives CDR1 MNHEY, CDR2 SMNVEV (reference sequence). The V end was cut by 6 bases, the J end by 4 bases, with 10 bases between. The CDR3 DNA follows: TGTGCCAGCAGCTACCAGGGTTACAATGAGCAGTTCTTC. It yields the protein CASSYQGYNEQFF.

This clonotype has ten or more counts. The V gene is TRBV7-2, the J gene TRBJ2-4; 7 nucleotides line up with TRBD1. V lost 5 bases to trimming and J lost 7 bases; unmatched junction nucleotides: 8. The CDR3 totals 14 residues. From germline, CDR1 is SGHTA and CDR2 FQGNSA. The CDR3, as DNA: TGTGCCAGCAGCCCAAGGGGGCAATCGAACATTCAGTACTTC. Amino acid sequence: CASSPRGQSNIQYF.

This clonotype was seen repeatedly, ten times or more. This chain links TRBV20-1 with TRBJ1-2; 9 nucleotides align to TRBD1. V gave up 2 bases and J gave up 7 bases; unmatched junction bases: 5. CDR1 DFQATT and CDR2 SNEGSKA come from the germline V gene (reference sequence). The CDR3 is 13 amino acids. CDR3 protein: CSARLQGAGGYTF. The CDR3 region has the DNA TGCAGTGCTAGACTACAGGGGGCGGGTGGCTACACCTTC.

This clonotype was seen at least ten times. J is TRBJ2-7 and V is TRBV12-3 or TRBV12-4; 7 bases fit TRBD2. V shed 5 bases, J shed 2 bases, and the junction held 6 bases outside the gene matches. CDR3 length: 14 residues. The CDR3 reads CASSDSGSTYEQYF. The CDR3 nucleotides are TGTGCCAGCAGTGATAGCGGGTCCACCTACGAGCAGTACTTC.

This clonotype showed up many times. The chain carries TRBV5-1 and TRBJ1-2, with D uncertain. Germline values: CDR1 SGHRS, CDR2 YFSETQ. This CDR3 spans 13 amino acids. Deletions cut 0 bases from V and 6 bases from J, with 9 bases between. This chain's CDR3 is CASSLEDGHGYTF. CDR3 in DNA: TGCGCCAGCAGCTTGGAAGACGGGCATGGCTACACCTTC.

There are many counts of this clonotype. The chain combines TRBV7-2 with TRBJ1-4; D not resolved. V gave up 2 bases and J gave up 4 bases, with 2 bases separating them. Looked up from germline, CDR1 is SGHTA and CDR2 is FQGNSA. The CDR3 runs 12 residues. CDR3 in DNA: TGTGCCAGCAGCTTACTTAATGAAAAACTGTTTTTT. It codes for CASSLLNEKLFF.

This clonotype is categorized as medium-sized. The V call is TRBV12-3 or TRBV12-4, the J call TRBJ1-1, with 10 positions matching TRBD1. Unmatched junction bases numbered 2, after V lost 6 bases and J lost 4 bases. The CDR3 covers 13 residues. The CDR3 here is CASRDRGVTEAFF. CDR3 coding DNA: TGTGCCAGCAGGGACAGGGGGGTCACTGAAGCTTTCTTT.

This clonotype has a count of ten or more. The rearrangement joins TRBV5-1 to TRBJ2-2; D perhaps matches TRBD2 (5 bases). Germline V CDR1 and CDR2: SGHRS, YFSETQ. Trimming pared 4 bases from V and 4 bases from J, leaving 14 bases between. The CDR3 has 15 residues. The CDR3 loop reads CASSPRPGSTGELFF. Written as DNA, the CDR3 is TGCGCCAGCAGCCCCCGCCCTGGGAGCACCGGGGAGCTGTTTTTT.

The chain combines TRBV5-1 with TRBJ2-1, with D hard to call. CDR1 is SGHRS, CDR2 YFSETQ, per germline. Trimming cost V 7 bases and J 0 bases, with 14 bases left between them. This CDR3 spans 15 amino acids. CDR3 bases: TGCGCCAGCTCGGCCCAACCGAGCTCCTACAATGAGCAGTTCTTC. Residues: CASSAQPSSYNEQFF.

This clonotype was detected ten times or more. The rearrangement joins TRBV27 to TRBJ1-6; D ambiguous. CDR3 length equals 15 residues. V gave up 3 bases and J gave up 0 bases, with 6 bases separating them. Per the germline V gene, CDR1 is MNHEY and CDR2 is SMNVEV (reference sequence). The CDR3 sequence is CASSFGRSYNSPLHF. The CDR3 nucleotides read TGTGCCAGCAGTTTTGGGCGCTCCTATAATTCACCCCTCCACTTT.